This entry lists 23 T cell receptor beta chains sequenced from one sample in a study of blood T cell repertoires in COVID-19. This table comes from immunoSEQ multiplex PCR, and its TCRdb copy is limited to in-frame clones, with some not included. The repertoire holds 200,000 to 250,000 clones, with over 75% as singletons. Source material: PBMCs or T cells enriched from blood (not recorded which). The receptors derive from a man aged 30 to 39 with acute COVID-19.

The CDR3 coding sequence is TGTGCCAGCAGGGGGGGACTGGGAAGAACTGGGGCCAACGTCCTGACTTTC. It specifies CASRGGLGRTGANVLTF. The chain is built from TRBV2 and TRBJ2-6; possibly TRBD2 for D (6 bases). Germline loops: CDR1 SNHLY, CDR2 FYNNEI. Trimming took 6 bases from V and 2 from J, leaving 17 bases between them. The CDR3 is 17 residues long.

The chain carries TRBV28 and TRBJ1-5; 8 bases match TRBD1. CDR1 and CDR2 from the germline V gene are MDHEN and SYDVKM. Trimming removed 5 bases from V and 1 base from J; junction bases left unmatched: 4. The CDR3 is 15 amino acids. CDR3: CASSGQGGSNQPQHF. CDR3 bases: TGTGCCAGCAGTGGACAGGGAGGAAGCAATCAGCCCCAGCATTTT.

The rearrangement uses TRBV5-1 and TRBJ2-1; TRBD2 matches at 9 bases. V shed 0 bases and J 6 bases; nucleotides not matched to a gene: 4. The CDR3 contains 15 residues. Germline lookup yields CDR1 SGHRS and CDR2 YFSETQ. This CDR3 is CASSLAGGGANEQFF. The CDR3 nucleotides are TGCGCCAGCAGCTTGGCCGGCGGGGGGGCCAATGAGCAGTTCTTC.

The genes are TRBV30 and TRBJ1-2, with unresolved D. Germline V lookup: CDR1 GTSNPN, CDR2 SVGIG (reference sequence). CDR3 size: 12 residues. V was pared by 1 base and J by 4 bases, with 7 bases between. The CDR3 sequence is CAWSEWSYGYTF. CDR3 bases: TGTGCCTGGAGTGAGTGGAGCTATGGCTACACCTTC. The full variable domain, rest sourced from reference TRBV30 and TRBJ1-2, is SQTIHQWPATLVQPVGSPLSLECTVEGTSNPNLYWYRQAAGRGLQLLFYSVGIGQISSEVPQNLSASRPQDRQFILSSKKLLLSDSGFYLCAWSEWSYGYTFGSGTRLTVV.

The chain uses TRBV7-3 and TRBJ2-2, with D tentatively TRBD2 (5 bases). Germline CDR1 is SGHTA and CDR2 is FQGTGA. V was clipped by 4 bases and J by 5 bases, with 14 bases between them. There are 15 residues in the CDR3. The DNA of the CDR3 is TGTGCCAGCAGCTCAAACCCCTCGGGGACCGGGGAGCTGTTTTTT. This sequence encodes CASSSNPSGTGELFF. The whole variable domain, filled in from reference TRBV7-3 and TRBJ2-2, reads GAGVSQTPSNKVTEKGKYVELRCDPISGHTALYWYRQSLGQGPEFLIYFQGTGAADDSGLPNDRFFAVRPEGSVSTLKIQRTERGDSAVYLCASSSNPSGTGELFFGEGSRLTVL.

The V gene is TRBV7-6, the J gene TRBJ2-3; TRBD2 matches 7 bases. This CDR3 has 16 residues. The J segment lost 3 bases and the V segment lost 5 bases, leaving 11 bases of the junction unmatched. Germline V lookup: CDR1 SGHVS, CDR2 FNYEAQ. CDR3 region: CASSPLAGPATDTQYF. As DNA, the CDR3 is TGTGCCAGCAGCCCCTTAGCGGGTCCGGCGACAGATACGCAGTATTTT. The full variable domain, completed using reference TRBV7-6 and TRBJ2-3, is GAGVSQSPRYKVTKRGQDVALRCDPISGHVSLYWYRQALGQGPEFLTYFNYEAQQDKSGLPNDRFSAERPEGSISTLTIQRTEQRDSAMYRCASSPLAGPATDTQYFGPGTRLTVL.

The chain uses TRBV20-1 and TRBJ1-5, with D possibly matching TRBD1 (6 bases). There are 15 residues in the CDR3. CDR1 is DFQATT, CDR2 SNEGSKA, per germline (reference sequence). V lost 3 bases and J 0 bases, leaving 12 bases between the germline ends. CDR3 nucleotides: TGCAGTGCTAGTGAGCAGGGGAATAGCAATCAGCCCCAGCATTTT. It specifies CSASEQGNSNQPQHF.

The V and J genes are TRBV6-5 and TRBJ2-7, with no clear D. This CDR3 has 15 residues. Trimming shortened V by 4 bases and J by 2 bases, and 15 bases separated the two germline ends. The germline V gene has CDR1 MNHEY and CDR2 SVGAGI. The CDR3 DNA follows: TGTGCCAGCAGTTTAACCCAGGAAGCTCCCTACGAGCAGTACTTC. It yields the protein CASSLTQEAPYEQYF.

This clone was seen a handful of times. The genes are TRBV10-3 and TRBJ1-2; TRBD1 is a possible D gene (5 bases). V was pared by 5 bases and J by 1 base, with 14 bases between. Germline V gives CDR1 ENHRY, CDR2 SYGVKD. The CDR3 has 15 amino acids. CDR3 DNA: TGTGCCATCAGTATTGGCAGGGCACTTAACTATGGCTACACCTTC. This codes for CAISIGRALNYGYTF.

V is TRBV27 and J is TRBJ1-5; D is unclear. Trimming cost V 2 bases and J 7 bases, with 15 bases left between them. CDR3 size: 15 residues. Germline V gene sequence: CDR1 MNHEY, CDR2 SMNVEV (reference sequence). DNA for the CDR3: TGTGCCAGCAGTTTAAGGGCGGGAAAAGGGCAGCCCCAGCATTTT. Its protein is CASSLRAGKGQPQHF.

J is TRBJ2-7 and V is TRBV20-1, with unresolved D. CDR3 length: 11 residues. CDR1 DFQATT and CDR2 SNEGSKA come from the germline V gene (reference sequence). Trimming took 1 base from V and 6 from J, leaving 7 bases between them. Written as DNA, the CDR3 is TGCAGTGCTAGAGTAGTCCGCGAGCAGTACTTC. This codes for CSARVVREQYF.

This sequence joins TRBV27 and TRBJ2-7; D call uncertain. Germline loops: CDR1 MNHEY, CDR2 SMNVEV (reference sequence). This CDR3 is 14 amino acids long. V lost 5 bases and J 2 bases, leaving 13 bases between the germline ends. CDR3 sequence (DNA): TGTGCCAGCAGTACCCAGACAAGTGCCTACGAGCAGTACTTC. This sequence encodes CASSTQTSAYEQYF.

The chain uses TRBV5-1 and TRBJ1-3; possibly TRBD1 for D (5 bases). Germline assignment: CDR1 SGHRS and CDR2 YFSETQ. V was clipped by 4 bases and J by 2 bases, with 13 bases between them. The CDR3 loop spans 15 amino acids. Here the CDR3 DNA reads TGCGCCAGCAGCCCGGAGGGACCTCCTGGAAACACCATATATTTT. Its translation: CASSPEGPPGNTIYF. The full variable domain, in which reference TRBV5-1 and TRBJ1-3 provide the parts outside the CDR3, is KAGVTQTPRYLIKTRGQQVTLSCSPISGHRSVSWYQQTPGQGLQFLFEYFSETQRNKGNFPGRFSGRQFSNSRSEMNVSTLELGDSALYLCASSPEGPPGNTIYFGEGSWLTVV.

V gene TRBV6-5 combines with J gene TRBJ1-5, with 7 bases identical to TRBD1. This CDR3 comprises 15 residues. Germline V gene sequence: CDR1 MNHEY, CDR2 SVGAGI. The V and J ends lost 10 bases and 4 bases, in that order; junction bases with no gene match: 13. CDR3 coding DNA: TGTGCCACCCGGGACAGTGTACTCCTGAATCAGCCCCAGCATTTT. Translated, it gives CATRDSVLLNQPQHF.

The table lists this clone with a few counts. The chain employs TRBV12-5 and TRBJ1-1, with D uncertain. V dropped 5 bases and J dropped 5 bases, with 9 bases sitting between them. The CDR3 is 12 residues long. The germline CDR1 and CDR2 sequences are LGHNT and FRNRAP. The CDR3 protein is CASGRSLTEAFF. In nucleotides, the CDR3 is TGTGCTAGTGGTCGGTCACTAACTGAAGCTTTCTTT.

This chain joins TRBV5-4 and TRBJ1-2, with unresolved D. Germline CDR1 is SGHNT and CDR2 is YYREEE (reference sequence). V shed 1 base and J shed 5 bases, with 12 bases lying between them. CDR3 length: 14 amino acids. CDR3 DNA sequence: TGTGCCAGCAGCTTGTCGGGGAACTGGTATGGCTACACCTTC. It specifies CASSLSGNWYGYTF.

J is TRBJ1-2 and V is TRBV5-1; D might be TRBD1 (6 bases). There are 14 residues in the CDR3. Germline V gene lookup returns CDR1 SGHRS and CDR2 YFSETQ. The germline V and J ends were trimmed by 2 bases and 3 bases, with 11 bases remaining between them. CDR3 DNA sequence: TGCGCCAGCAGCTTCGGGACACAAGACTATGGCTACACCTTC. Amino acids: CASSFGTQDYGYTF.

The chain combines TRBV3-1 (or the pseudogene TRBV3-2) with TRBJ1-2, with D hard to call. Trimming left V 0 bases short and J 0 bases short, with 17 bases between. Germline CDR1 and CDR2: LGHDT and YNNKEL (reference sequence). The CDR3 loop spans 18 amino acids. The CDR3 sequence is CASSQDPKRANANYGYTF. The CDR3 bases are TGTGCCAGCAGCCAAGATCCGAAGAGGGCGAACGCTAACTATGGCTACACCTTC.

The CDR3 bases are TGTGCCAGTAGTATAGTGCGATGGGGGGGGATCGGGCAGCCCCAGCATTTT. This translates into CASSIVRWGGIGQPQHF. V gene TRBV19 combines with J gene TRBJ1-5; D is perhaps TRBD1 (5 bases). The CDR3 extends over 17 amino acids. CDR1 and CDR2 (germline): LNHDA, SQIVND (reference sequence). V lost 1 base to trimming and J lost 7 bases, with 20 bases between them.

The chain is built from TRBV19 and TRBJ1-6; TRBD1 aligns across 10 bases. Germline V gene sequence: CDR1 LNHDA, CDR2 SQIVND (reference sequence). The CDR3 consists of 15 residues. After removal of 6 bases from V and 7 bases from J, the junction contained 6 bases not matched to a gene. In DNA, the CDR3 is TGTGCCAGTAGGACGACAGGGGGCGACAATTCACCCCTCCACTTT. This codes for CASRTTGGDNSPLHF.

The V call is TRBV28, the J call TRBJ2-7; D gene ambiguous. CDR3 size: 13 residues. The V end lost 3 bases, the J end lost 1 base, and 7 bases lay between the germline ends. Germline CDR1 and CDR2: MDHEN and SYDVKM. The chain's CDR3 is CASSFVISYEQYF. Here the CDR3 DNA reads TGTGCCAGCAGTTTTGTAATATCCTACGAGCAGTACTTC.

The J gene is TRBJ2-7, the V gene TRBV5-1; tentative D call: TRBD1 (5 bases). The CDR3 covers 13 residues. V lost 4 bases and J 6 bases, leaving 14 bases between the germline ends. CDR1 is SGHRS and CDR2 is YFSETQ in the germline V gene. This chain's CDR3 is CASSRATGAEQYF. DNA of the CDR3: TGCGCCAGCAGCCGCGCCACAGGAGCCGAGCAGTACTTC.

The chain is built from TRBV7-2 and TRBJ2-5, with 14 bases matching TRBD2. The CDR3 length is 19 residues. J gave up 5 bases and V 5 bases, and 16 bases lay outside the gene matches. The germline gives CDR1 SGHTA, CDR2 FQGNSA. Here the CDR3 DNA reads TGTGCCAGCAGCGCCCAAGAGGGGACTAGCGGGGGCCCCGGGGAGACCCAGTACTTC. Translating gives CASSAQEGTSGGPGETQYF.